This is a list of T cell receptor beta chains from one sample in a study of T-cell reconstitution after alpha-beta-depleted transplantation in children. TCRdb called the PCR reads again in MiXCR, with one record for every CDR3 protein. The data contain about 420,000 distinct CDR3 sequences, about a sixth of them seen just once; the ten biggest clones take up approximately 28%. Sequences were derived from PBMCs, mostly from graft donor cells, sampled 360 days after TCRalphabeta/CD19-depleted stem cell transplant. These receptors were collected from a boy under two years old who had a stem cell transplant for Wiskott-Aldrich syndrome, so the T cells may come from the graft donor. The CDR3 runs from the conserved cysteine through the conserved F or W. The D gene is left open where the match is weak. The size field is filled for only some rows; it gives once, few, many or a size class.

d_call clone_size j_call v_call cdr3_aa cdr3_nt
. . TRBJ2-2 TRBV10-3 CAISRAGELFF TGTGCCATCAGTCGGGCCGGGGAGCTGTTTTTT
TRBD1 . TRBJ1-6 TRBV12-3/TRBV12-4 CASSFQGGSPLHF TGTGCCAGCAGTTTCCAGGGGGGATCACCCCTCCACTTT
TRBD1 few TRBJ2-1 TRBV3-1 CASSPIGGSYNEQFF TGTGCCAGCAGCCCCATAGGGGGCTCTTACAATGAGCAGTTCTTC
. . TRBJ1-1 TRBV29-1 CSVFETVNTEAFF TGCAGCGTCTTTGAGACTGTTAACACTGAAGCTTTCTTT
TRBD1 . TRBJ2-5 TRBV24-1 CATSDLTDRKETQYF TGTGCCACCAGTGATTTGACGGACAGGAAAGAGACCCAGTACTTC
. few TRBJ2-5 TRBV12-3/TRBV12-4 CASRRLEETQYF TGTGCCAGCAGGCGACTAGAAGAGACCCAGTACTTC
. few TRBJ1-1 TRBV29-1 CSVGGRDTEAFF TGCAGCGTTGGAGGCAGGGACACTGAAGCTTTCTTT
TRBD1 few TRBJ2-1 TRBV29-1 CSVRLNRGVLMGNEQFF TGCAGCGTTCGGCTAAACAGGGGCGTCCTCATGGGGAATGAGCAGTTCTTC
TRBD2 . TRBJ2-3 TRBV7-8 CASSIEGGSGGSTDTQYF TGTGCCAGCAGTATAGAGGGGGGAAGCGGGGGTAGCACAGATACGCAGTATTTT
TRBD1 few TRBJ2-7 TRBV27 CASSGDRWYPSYEQYF TGTGCCAGCAGTGGGGACAGGTGGTACCCCTCCTACGAGCAGTACTTC
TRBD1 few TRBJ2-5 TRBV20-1 CSAGGQGVFRETQYF TGCAGTGCCGGAGGACAGGGGGTTTTTAGGGAGACCCAGTACTTC
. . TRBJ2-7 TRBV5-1 CASRGIFGRTVHEQYF TGCGCCAGCAGAGGGATTTTCGGGCGAACTGTCCACGAGCAGTACTTC
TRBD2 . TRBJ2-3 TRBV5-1 CASSLPDGLAGSTDTQYF TGCGCCAGCAGCCTCCCCGACGGACTAGCGGGAAGCACAGATACGCAGTATTTT
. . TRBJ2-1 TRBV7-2 CASSQINLYNEQFF TGTGCCAGCAGCCAGATCAATCTTTACAATGAGCAGTTCTTC
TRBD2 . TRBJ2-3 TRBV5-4 CASSLGALAGGSYTDTQYF TGTGCCAGCAGCTTGGGGGCCCTAGCGGGAGGGTCCTACACAGATACGCAGTATTTT
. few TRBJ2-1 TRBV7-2 CASSLEPRRRFF TGTGCCAGCAGCTTAGAGCCCAGGAGGCGGTTCTTC
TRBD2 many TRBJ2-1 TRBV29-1 CSAIGTSGRYNEQFF TGCAGCGCAATCGGGACTAGCGGGAGATACAATGAGCAGTTCTTC
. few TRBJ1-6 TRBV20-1 CSALSRFARGNSPLHF TGCAGTGCCTTAAGTAGATTCGCCAGGGGAAATTCACCCCTCCACTTT
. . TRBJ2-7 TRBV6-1 CASSGKLTYEQYF TGTGCCAGCTCAGGGAAATTGACCTACGAGCAGTACTTC
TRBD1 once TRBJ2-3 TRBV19 CASTPLGAGGKDTQYF TGTGCCAGTACCCCACTCGGGGCAGGGGGCAAAGATACGCAGTATTTT
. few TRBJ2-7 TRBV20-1 CSAPLRYEQYF TGCAGTGCCCCCCTTAGATACGAGCAGTACTTC
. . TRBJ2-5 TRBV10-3 CAISEFPEVTQYF TGTGCCATCAGTGAGTTCCCCGAAGTGACCCAGTACTTC
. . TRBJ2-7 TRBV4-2 CASSQDWWGALSYEQYF TGTGCCAGCAGCCAAGATTGGTGGGGGGCCCTCTCCTACGAGCAGTACTTC
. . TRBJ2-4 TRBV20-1 CSATRHFLAKNIQYF TGCAGTGCTACCAGACACTTTCTAGCCAAAAACATTCAGTACTTC
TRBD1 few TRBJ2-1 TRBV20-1 CSARDREFYNEQFF TGCAGTGCTAGGGACAGGGAATTCTACAATGAGCAGTTCTTC
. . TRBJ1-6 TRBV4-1 CASSQVPRWQADSPLHF TGCGCCAGCAGCCAAGTACCCCGGTGGCAGGCAGATTCACCCCTCCACTTT
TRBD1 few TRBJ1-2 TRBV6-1 CASSEPGQTYYGYTF TGTGCCAGCAGTGAACCGGGACAGACTTACTATGGCTACACCTTC
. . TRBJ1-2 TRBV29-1 CSVEPRGNYGYTF TGCAGCGTTGAACCCAGGGGCAACTATGGCTACACCTTC
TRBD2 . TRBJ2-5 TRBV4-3 CASSQELAGGLETQYF TGCGCCAGCAGCCAGGAGTTAGCGGGAGGGTTAGAGACCCAGTACTTC